Below, one T cell receptor beta chain is given with its context. What it binds is not known. Only in-frame clones appear in the TCRdb table, and some are missing; sequencing was by immunoSEQ multiplex PCR. The data show fewer than 1.8 million clones, around 98.5% seen once. These data come from a study of shared clonotypes between healthy human individuals. The wider study: CD4 naive and memory got three plates each, CD8 naive two, CD8 memory one. Findings and caveats of the study: Rarefaction curves obtained for sorted subsets showed sequencing incomplete despite large depth.

Germline V gene sequence: CDR1 MNHEY, CDR2 SVGAGI. The ends were cut back, 2 bases at V and 7 bases at J, with 11 bases in the middle. CDR3 length: 13 amino acids. The rearrangement links TRBV6-5 to TRBJ1-2, with D unresolved. Source material: naive CD4+ T cells sorted from blood. As to subset: CD45RA+ positively selected. This clonotype originated in a man aged 25 to 40 in good health. Written as DNA, the CDR3 is TGTGCCAGCAGTTACGGTGGGGTTGGTGGCTACACCTTC. It specifies CASSYGGVGGYTF.